This T cell receptor beta chain was profiled in a study of T cells in Graves' hyperthyroidism and ophthalmopathy. Study-level information: Any treatment followed the collection of peripheral blood at initial diagnosis.

Researchers amplified the TCR beta CDR3 regions from RNA transcripts. An initial round of RT-PCR targeting the TCR CDR3 relied on the HTBI primer set. TCRdb reanalysed the multiplex PCR reads using MiXCR and keeps one entry per CDR3 protein. The sample includes approximately 600,000 distinct CDR3 sequences, roughly 20% of them seen just once. Looked up from germline, CDR1 is LNHDA and CDR2 is SQIVND (reference sequence). The CDR3 is 15 residues long. V gave up 1 base and J gave up 0 bases, with 9 bases separating them. Regarding this clonotype: What it recognizes is unknown.

Study-level results: Blood samples included most of the expanded thyroid clonotypes exceeding 0.001.

This receptor was obtained from a man aged 25-45 years with Graves' ophthalmopathy. The sequenced material came from blood. The chain is built from TRBV19 and TRBJ1-1; D is undetermined. Written as DNA, the CDR3 is TGTGCCAGTAGTATAGTTCGGGAAATGAACACTGAAGCTTTCTTT. Amino acid sequence: CASSIVREMNTEAFF.